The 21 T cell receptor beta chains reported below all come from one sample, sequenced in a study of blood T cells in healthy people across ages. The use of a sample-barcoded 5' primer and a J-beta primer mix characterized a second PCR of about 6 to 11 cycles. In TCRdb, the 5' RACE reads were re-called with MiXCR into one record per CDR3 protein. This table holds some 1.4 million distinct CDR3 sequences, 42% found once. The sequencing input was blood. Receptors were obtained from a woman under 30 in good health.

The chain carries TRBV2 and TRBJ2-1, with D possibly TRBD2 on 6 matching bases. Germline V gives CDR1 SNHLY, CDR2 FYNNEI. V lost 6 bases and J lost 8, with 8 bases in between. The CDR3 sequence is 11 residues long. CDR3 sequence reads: CASRGRYEQFF. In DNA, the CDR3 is TGTGCCAGCAGAGGGAGGTATGAGCAGTTCTTC. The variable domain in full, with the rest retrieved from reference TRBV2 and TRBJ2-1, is EPEVTQTPSHQVTQMGQEVILRCVPISNHLYFYWYRQILGQKVEFLVSFYNNEISEKSEIFDDQFSVERPDGSNFTLKIRSTKLEDSAMYFCASRGRYEQFFGPGTRLTVL.

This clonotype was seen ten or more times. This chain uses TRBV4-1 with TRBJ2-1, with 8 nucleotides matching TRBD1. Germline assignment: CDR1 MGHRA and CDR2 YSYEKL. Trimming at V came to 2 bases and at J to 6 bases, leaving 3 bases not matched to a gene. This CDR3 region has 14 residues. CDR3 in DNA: TGCGCCAGCAGCCAACGAGACAGGGGCAATGAGCAGTTCTTC. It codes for CASSQRDRGNEQFF.

In DNA form, the CDR3 reads TGTGCCAGCAGTGAAGAAACCACAGGCACAGATACGCAGTATTTT. It translates to CASSEETTGTDTQYF. The chain carries TRBV28 and TRBJ2-3, with D unclear. Germline lookup yields CDR1 MDHEN and CDR2 SYDVKM. The CDR3 is 15 amino acids. The germline V and J ends were trimmed by 5 bases and 1 base, with 13 bases remaining between them.

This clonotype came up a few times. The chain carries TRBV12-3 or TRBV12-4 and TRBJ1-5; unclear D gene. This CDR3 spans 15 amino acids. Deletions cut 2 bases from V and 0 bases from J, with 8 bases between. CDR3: CASSLSSNSNQPQHF. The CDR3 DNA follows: TGTGCCAGCAGTTTATCCAGCAATAGCAATCAGCCCCAGCATTTT.

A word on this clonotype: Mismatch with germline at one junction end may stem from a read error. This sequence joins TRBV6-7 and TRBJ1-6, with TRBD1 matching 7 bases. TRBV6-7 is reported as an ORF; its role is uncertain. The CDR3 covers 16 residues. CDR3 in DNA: TGTGCCAGCAGTTACCCTCCGGACAGGTGTAATTCACCCCCCCACTTT. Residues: CASSYPPDRCNSPPHF.

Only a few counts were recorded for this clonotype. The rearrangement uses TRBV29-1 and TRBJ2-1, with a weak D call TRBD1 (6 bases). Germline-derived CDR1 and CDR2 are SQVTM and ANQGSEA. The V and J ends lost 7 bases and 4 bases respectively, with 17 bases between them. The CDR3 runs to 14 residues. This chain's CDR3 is CSAAPGELYNEQFF. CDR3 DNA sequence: TGCAGCGCGGCCCCAGGGGAATTGTACAATGAGCAGTTCTTC.

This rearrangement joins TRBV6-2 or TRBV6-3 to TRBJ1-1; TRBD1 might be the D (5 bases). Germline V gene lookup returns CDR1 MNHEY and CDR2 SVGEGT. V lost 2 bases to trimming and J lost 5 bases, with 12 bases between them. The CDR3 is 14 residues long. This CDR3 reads CASSYPSRGTEAFF. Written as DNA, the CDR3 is TGTGCCAGCAGTTACCCCTCACGGGGGACTGAAGCTTTCTTT.

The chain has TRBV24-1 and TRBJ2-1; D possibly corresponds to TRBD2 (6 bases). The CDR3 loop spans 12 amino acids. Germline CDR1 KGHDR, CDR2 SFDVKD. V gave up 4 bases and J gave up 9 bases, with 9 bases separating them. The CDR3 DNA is TGTGCCACCAGTGACCCCGGGAGTGAGCAGTTCTTC. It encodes CATSDPGSEQFF.

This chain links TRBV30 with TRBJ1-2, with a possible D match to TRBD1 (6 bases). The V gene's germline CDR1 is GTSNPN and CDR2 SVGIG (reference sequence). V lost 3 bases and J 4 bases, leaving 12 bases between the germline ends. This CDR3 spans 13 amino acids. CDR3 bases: TGTGCCTGGAGGGAAACAGGGAGCTATGGCTACACCTTC. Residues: CAWRETGSYGYTF.

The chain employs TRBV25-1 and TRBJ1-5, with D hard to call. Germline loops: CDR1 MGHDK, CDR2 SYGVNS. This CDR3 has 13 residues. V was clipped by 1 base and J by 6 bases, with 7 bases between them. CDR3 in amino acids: CASSESGFQPQHF. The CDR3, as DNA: TGTGCCAGCAGTGAATCGGGATTTCAGCCCCAGCATTTT.

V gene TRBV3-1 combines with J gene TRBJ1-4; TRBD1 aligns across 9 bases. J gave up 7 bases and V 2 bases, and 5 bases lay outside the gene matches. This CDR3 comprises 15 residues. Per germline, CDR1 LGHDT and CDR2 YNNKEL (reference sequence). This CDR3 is CASSQFTGGFEKLFF. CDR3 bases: TGTGCCAGCAGCCAATTTACAGGGGGCTTTGAAAAACTGTTTTTT.

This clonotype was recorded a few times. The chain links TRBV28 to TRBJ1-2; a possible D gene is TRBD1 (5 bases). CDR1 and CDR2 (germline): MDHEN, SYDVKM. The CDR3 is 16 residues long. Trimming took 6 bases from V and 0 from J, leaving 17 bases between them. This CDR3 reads CASRPRVWTPNYGYTF. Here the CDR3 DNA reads TGTGCCAGCAGGCCTAGAGTTTGGACACCTAACTATGGCTACACCTTC.

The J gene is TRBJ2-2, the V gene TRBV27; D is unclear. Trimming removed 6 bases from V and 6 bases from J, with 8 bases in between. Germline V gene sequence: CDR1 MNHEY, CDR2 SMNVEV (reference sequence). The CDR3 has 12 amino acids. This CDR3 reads CASSPIPGELFF. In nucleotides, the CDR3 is TGTGCCAGCAGCCCGATCCCCGGGGAGCTGTTTTTT.

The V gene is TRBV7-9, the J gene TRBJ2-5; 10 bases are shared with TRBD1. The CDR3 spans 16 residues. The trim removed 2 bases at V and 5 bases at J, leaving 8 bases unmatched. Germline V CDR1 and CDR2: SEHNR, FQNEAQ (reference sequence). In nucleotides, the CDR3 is TGTGCCAGCAGCTTACACACGACAGGGGGCGTGGAGACCCAGTACTTC. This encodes CASSLHTTGGVETQYF.

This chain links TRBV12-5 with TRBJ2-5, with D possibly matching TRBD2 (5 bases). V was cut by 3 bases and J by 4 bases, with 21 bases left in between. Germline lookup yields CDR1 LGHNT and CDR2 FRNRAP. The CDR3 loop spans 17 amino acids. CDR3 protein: CASGFRTQAVVPETQYF. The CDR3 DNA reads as TGTGCTAGTGGTTTCCGGACCCAAGCGGTGGTCCCAGAGACCCAGTACTTC.

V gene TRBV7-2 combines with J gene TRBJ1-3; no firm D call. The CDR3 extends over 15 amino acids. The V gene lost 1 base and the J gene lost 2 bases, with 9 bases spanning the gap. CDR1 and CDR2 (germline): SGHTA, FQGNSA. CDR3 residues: CASSLGAAAGNTIYF. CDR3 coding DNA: TGTGCCAGCAGCTTAGGCGCGGCCGCTGGAAACACCATATATTTT. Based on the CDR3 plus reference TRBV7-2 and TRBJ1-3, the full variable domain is GAGVSQSPSNKVTEKGKDVELRCDPISGHTALYWYRQSLGQGLEFLIYFQGNSAPDKSGLPSDRFSAERTGGSVSTLTIQRTQQEDSAVYLCASSLGAAAGNTIYFGEGSWLTVV.

In DNA form, the CDR3 reads TGTGCCATCAGTGATTCTCGGACAGGGGACCTGGGGGAGCAGTACTTC. Protein: CAISDSRTGDLGEQYF. V gene TRBV10-3 combines with J gene TRBJ2-5, with 9 bases that match TRBD1. Trimming took 3 bases from V and 11 from J; bases not matched to a gene: 16. The CDR3 contains 16 residues. From germline, CDR1 is ENHRY and CDR2 SYGVKD.

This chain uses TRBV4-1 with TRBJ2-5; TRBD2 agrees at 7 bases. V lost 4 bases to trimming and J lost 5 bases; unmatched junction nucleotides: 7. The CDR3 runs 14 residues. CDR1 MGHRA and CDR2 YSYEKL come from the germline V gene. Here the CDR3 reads CASSPVGREETQYF. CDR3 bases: TGCGCCAGCAGCCCCGTGGGGAGGGAGGAGACCCAGTACTTC.

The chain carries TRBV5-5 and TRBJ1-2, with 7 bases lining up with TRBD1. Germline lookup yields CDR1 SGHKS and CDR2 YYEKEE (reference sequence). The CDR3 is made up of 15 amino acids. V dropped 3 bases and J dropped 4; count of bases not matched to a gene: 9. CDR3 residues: CASSSGGGTAYGYTF. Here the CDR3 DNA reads TGTGCCAGCAGCTCCGGGGGTGGGACAGCCTATGGCTACACCTTC.

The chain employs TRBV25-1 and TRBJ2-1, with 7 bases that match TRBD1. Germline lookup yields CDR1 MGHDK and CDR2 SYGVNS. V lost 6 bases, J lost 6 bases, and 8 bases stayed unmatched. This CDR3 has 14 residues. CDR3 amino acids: CASREGGTGNEQFF. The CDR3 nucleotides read TGTGCCAGCAGGGAAGGGGGCACGGGCAATGAGCAGTTCTTC. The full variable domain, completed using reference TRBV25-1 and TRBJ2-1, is EADIYQTPRYLVIGTGKKITLECSQTMGHDKMYWYQQDPGMELHLIHYSYGVNSTEKGDLSSESTVSRIRTEHFPLTLESARPSHTSQYLCASREGGTGNEQFFGPGTRLTVL.

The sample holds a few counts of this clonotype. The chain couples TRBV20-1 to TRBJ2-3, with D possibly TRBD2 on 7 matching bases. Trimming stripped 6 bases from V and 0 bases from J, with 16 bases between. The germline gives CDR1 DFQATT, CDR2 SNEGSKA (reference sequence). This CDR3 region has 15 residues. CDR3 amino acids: CSAPPGGPSTDTQYF. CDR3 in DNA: TGCAGTGCCCCCCCCGGGGGGCCTAGCACAGATACGCAGTATTTT.